This TCR beta chain originates from a study of shared clonotypes between healthy human individuals. TCRdb's copy holds only in-frame clones and misses some; the assay was immunoSEQ multiplex PCR. The sample carries nearly 500,000 clones, about 79% recorded once. This clone turned up a few times. Trimming stripped 2 bases from V and 8 bases from J, with 9 bases between. The CDR3 contains 11 residues. Germline assignment: CDR1 GTSNPN and CDR2 SVGIG (reference sequence). This sequence was found in a woman aged 40 to 50 in good health. Some clones in this sample may be carry-over from other donors' samples. The specimen sequenced was PBMCs. The V call is TRBV30, the J call TRBJ1-2; no definite D call. The DNA of the CDR3 is TGTGCCTGGAGTTTAAACGGAGGCTACACCTTC. This sequence encodes CAWSLNGGYTF.